This T cell receptor (beta chain) was observed in a study of T-cell memory formation after mild COVID-19. Looking at the study overall: There were largely donor-specific TCR clusters.

Each CDR3 protein is one row after TCRdb ran MiXCR on the 5' RACE reads. The sample has around 310,000 distinct CDR3 sequences; approximately 15% are singletons. About this clonotype: Its antigen is still unknown.

General study findings and limits: The main location of contracting CD4+ clones was CM and EM, and that of contracting CD8+ clones was EMRA.

In germline, CDR1 is DFQATT, CDR2 SNEGSKA (reference sequence). This CDR3 has 17 amino acids. The chain employs TRBV20-1 and TRBJ2-1; TRBD1 aligns across 11 bases. The assigned J gene may be wrong: the sequence end matches TRBJ2-5 better. This clonotype was sampled from a man aged 18 to 29 who had mild COVID-19 (a few samples of this study predate the infection). Cell type and time point are not known. The sample comprised PBMCs or a T cell subset sorted from them (not recorded which). The CDR3 region has the DNA TGCAGTGCTAGAGTCGTCTCCGGGACAGGGGGAAAAGAGACCCAGTACTTC. Residues: CSARVVSGTGGKETQYF.